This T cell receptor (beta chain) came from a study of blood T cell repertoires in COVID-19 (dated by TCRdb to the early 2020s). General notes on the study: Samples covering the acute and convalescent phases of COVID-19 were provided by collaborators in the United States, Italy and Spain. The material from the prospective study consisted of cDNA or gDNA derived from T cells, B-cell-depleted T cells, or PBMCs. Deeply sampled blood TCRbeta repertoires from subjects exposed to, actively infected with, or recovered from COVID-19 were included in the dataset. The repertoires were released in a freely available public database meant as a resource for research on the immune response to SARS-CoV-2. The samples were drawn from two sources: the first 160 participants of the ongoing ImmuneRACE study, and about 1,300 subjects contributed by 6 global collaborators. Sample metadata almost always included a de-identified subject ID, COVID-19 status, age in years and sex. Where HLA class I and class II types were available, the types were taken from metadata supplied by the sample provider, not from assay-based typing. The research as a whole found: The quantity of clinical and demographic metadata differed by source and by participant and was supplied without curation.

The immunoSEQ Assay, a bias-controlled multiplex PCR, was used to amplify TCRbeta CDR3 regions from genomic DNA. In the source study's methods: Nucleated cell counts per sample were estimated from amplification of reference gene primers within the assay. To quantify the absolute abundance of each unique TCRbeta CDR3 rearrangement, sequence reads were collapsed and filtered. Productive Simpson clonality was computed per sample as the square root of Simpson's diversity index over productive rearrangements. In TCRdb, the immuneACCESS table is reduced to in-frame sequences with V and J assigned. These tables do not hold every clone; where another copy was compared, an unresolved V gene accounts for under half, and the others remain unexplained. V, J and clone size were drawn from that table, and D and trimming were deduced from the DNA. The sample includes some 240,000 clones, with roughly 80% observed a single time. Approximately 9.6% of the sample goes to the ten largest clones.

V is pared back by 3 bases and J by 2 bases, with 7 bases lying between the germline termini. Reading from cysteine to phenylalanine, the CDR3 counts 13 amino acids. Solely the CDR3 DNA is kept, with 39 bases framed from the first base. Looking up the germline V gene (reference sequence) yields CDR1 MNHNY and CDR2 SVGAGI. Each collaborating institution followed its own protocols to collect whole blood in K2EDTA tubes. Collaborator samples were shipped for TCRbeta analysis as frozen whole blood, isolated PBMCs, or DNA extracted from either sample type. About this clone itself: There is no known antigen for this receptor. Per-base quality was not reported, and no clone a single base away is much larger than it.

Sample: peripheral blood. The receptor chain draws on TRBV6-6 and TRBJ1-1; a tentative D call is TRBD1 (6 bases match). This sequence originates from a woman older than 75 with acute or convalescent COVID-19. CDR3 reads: CASSYGGNTEAFF. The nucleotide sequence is TGTGCCAGCAGTTATGGGGGCAACACTGAAGCTTTCTTT.